Listed below are T cell receptor beta chains from one sample, sequenced in a study of blood T cell repertoires in COVID-19. Produced via immunoSEQ multiplex PCR; TCRdb's table is partial and in-frame only. The data hold some 150,000 clones, with over 80% observed a single time. The source material was peripheral blood. The receptors were sampled from a woman aged 50 to 65 with acute or convalescent COVID-19. CDR3s include the opening cysteine and the closing phenylalanine or tryptophan. A D gene is named only where the DNA matches it firmly. Only some rows state a clone size, as once, few, many or a class for expanded clones.

j_call,v_call,clone_size,d_call,cdr3_aa,cdr3_nt
TRBJ1-2,TRBV27,once,TRBD1,CASSFGQGAIGYTF,TGTGCCAGCAGTTTCGGACAGGGGGCAATTGGCTACACCTTC
TRBJ2-3,TRBV24-1,.,TRBD1,CATAVGTGGYTQYF,TGTGCCACCGCGGTCGGGACAGGGGGCTATACGCAGTATTTT
TRBJ1-1,TRBV5-8,.,.,CASSFGDMNTEAFF,TGTGCCAGCAGCTTTGGGGACATGAACACTGAAGCTTTCTTT
TRBJ2-3,TRBV6-4,.,TRBD2,CASSVRSGSLDTQYF,TGTGCCAGCAGTGTACGGAGCGGGAGCTTAGATACGCAGTATTTT
TRBJ1-1,TRBV30,.,.,CAWSRGDYTEAFF,TGTGCCTGGTCCAGGGGAGACTACACTGAAGCTTTCTTT
TRBJ2-5,TRBV28,.,.,CASSSVGGRRETQYF,TGTGCCAGCAGCTCCGTTGGGGGCCGACGGGAGACCCAGTACTTC
TRBJ1-5,TRBV30,.,.,CAWSEGTSNQPQHF,TGTGCCTGGAGTGAGGGGACAAGCAATCAGCCCCAGCATTTT
TRBJ2-7,TRBV7-2,.,TRBD2,CASSLTSGNKYEQYF,TGTGCCAGCAGCTTAACTAGCGGGAATAAGTACGAGCAGTACTTC
TRBJ1-3,TRBV3-1/TRBV3-2,.,TRBD1,CASSTGTGTGNTIYF,TGTGCCAGCAGTACCGGGACAGGGACTGGAAACACCATATATTTT
TRBJ1-5,TRBV6-5,.,.,CASTRQRNQPQHF,TGTGCCAGCACTCGACAGCGAAACCAGCCCCAGCATTTT
TRBJ2-7,TRBV11-2,.,TRBD1,CASSETGTYEQYF,TGTGCCAGCAGCGAGACAGGGACCTACGAGCAGTACTTC
TRBJ1-1,TRBV6-6,.,TRBD1,CASSYDGRGTEAFF,TGTGCCAGCAGTTACGATGGCAGGGGGACTGAAGCTTTCTTT
TRBJ2-3,TRBV5-6,.,.,CASSLLGVGGDTQYF,TGTGCCAGCAGCTTGCTAGGAGTAGGTGGGGATACGCAGTATTTT
TRBJ1-2,TRBV6-5,.,.,CASSLRHSGYTF,TGTGCCAGCAGTCTTAGACACTCTGGCTACACCTTC
TRBJ2-1,TRBV5-4,.,.,CASIRGGGGLSYNEQFF,TGTGCCAGCATCCGGGGGGGAGGGGGCCTTTCTTACAATGAGCAGTTCTTC
TRBJ1-1,TRBV10-2,.,TRBD1,CASSSPDRVNTEAFF,TGCGCCAGCAGTTCTCCCGACAGGGTGAACACTGAAGCTTTCTTT
TRBJ2-7,TRBV11-2,.,TRBD1,CASSSIGTGNFYEQYF,TGTGCCAGCAGCTCTATTGGGACAGGGAATTTCTACGAGCAGTACTTC
TRBJ2-1,TRBV3-1/TRBV3-2,.,TRBD2,CASSQESSGRVYEQFF,TGTGCCAGCAGCCAAGAGTCTAGCGGGAGGGTATATGAGCAGTTCTTC
TRBJ2-7,TRBV1,.,.,CTSSQPGLVPSEQYF,TGCACCAGCAGCCAACCGGGACTAGTCCCCTCCGAGCAGTACTTC
TRBJ1-1,TRBV5-1,.,TRBD1,CASRTGLNTEAFF,TGCGCCAGCAGGACAGGGTTGAACACTGAAGCTTTCTTT
TRBJ1-5,TRBV2,.,.,CASRQEPTQPQHF,TGTGCCAGCAGGCAGGAACCAACCCAGCCCCAGCATTTT
TRBJ2-3,TRBV5-1,.,TRBD2,CASSPSGGPSTDTQYF,TGCGCCAGCAGCCCTAGCGGGGGCCCAAGCACAGATACGCAGTATTTT
TRBJ1-2,TRBV19,.,.,CASSIGAGYGYTF,TGTGCCAGTAGTATTGGGGCAGGCTATGGCTACACCTTC
TRBJ2-7,TRBV19,.,.,CASSPGSSYEQYF,TGTGCCAGTAGTCCTGGGAGCTCCTACGAGCAGTACTTC
TRBJ1-6,TRBV19,.,.,CASTGLGAVDNSPLHF,TGTGCCAGTACTGGCCTGGGGGCCGTCGATAATTCACCCCTCCACTTT
TRBJ1-3,TRBV18,few,.,CASSPLQEGNTIYF,TGTGCCAGCTCACCTTTACAAGAAGGAAACACCATATATTTT
TRBJ1-1,TRBV5-4,.,TRBD1,CASSHPDRVGTEAFF,TGTGCCAGCAGCCACCCCGACAGGGTTGGGACTGAAGCTTTCTTT
TRBJ2-5,TRBV7-9,.,TRBD2,CASSLMAGGPETQYF,TGTGCCAGCAGCTTAATGGCGGGAGGGCCGGAGACCCAGTACTTC
TRBJ2-3,TRBV5-4,.,TRBD2,CASSPLADTDTQYF,TGTGCCAGCAGTCCCCTAGCGGACACAGATACGCAGTATTTT
TRBJ1-4,TRBV4-1,.,.,CASSLTGRADYEKLFF,TGCGCCAGCAGTCTAACGGGCAGGGCGGATTATGAAAAACTGTTTTTT
TRBJ1-2,TRBV5-6,once,.,CASSLDREGGYTF,TGTGCCAGCAGCTTGGACAGGGAAGGAGGCTACACCTTC
TRBJ1-1,TRBV10-2,.,TRBD1,CASILPGQDLEAFF,TGCGCCAGTATCCTTCCGGGACAGGACCTTGAAGCTTTCTTT
TRBJ2-7,TRBV3-1/TRBV3-2,few,.,CASSQFTGAEEQYF,TGTGCCAGCAGCCAATTCACGGGAGCGGAAGAGCAGTACTTC
TRBJ2-1,TRBV5-1,.,TRBD2,CASSLSPQREVQFF,TGCGCCAGCAGCTTGAGCCCCCAGCGGGAGGTACAGTTCTTC
TRBJ2-3,TRBV7-7,.,.,CASSPAGLATDTQYF,TGTGCCAGCAGCCCGGCGGGGCTAGCCACAGATACGCAGTATTTT
TRBJ2-1,TRBV6-4,.,TRBD2,CASSEARGLAGVGRNEQFF,TGTGCCAGCAGTGAGGCCAGGGGGCTAGCGGGAGTAGGGAGAAATGAGCAGTTCTTC
TRBJ2-2,TRBV9,.,.,CASSVVGGTNTGELFF,TGTGCCAGCAGCGTAGTGGGCGGGACGAACACCGGGGAGCTGTTTTTT
TRBJ1-4,TRBV25-1,.,.,CASLASGWANEKLFF,TGTGCCAGCCTTGCCTCAGGGTGGGCTAATGAAAAACTGTTTTTT
TRBJ1-2,TRBV24-1,.,TRBD1,CATSGTAGNYGYTF,TGTGCCACCTCCGGGACAGCTGGAAACTATGGCTACACCTTC
TRBJ2-3,TRBV6-6,.,TRBD2,CASSGGGPDTQYF,TGTGCCAGCAGTGGCGGGGGGCCAGATACGCAGTATTTT
TRBJ1-1,TRBV7-9,.,.,CASSSQGNTEAFF,TGTGCCAGCAGCAGTCAGGGGAACACTGAAGCTTTCTTT
TRBJ1-1,TRBV30,.,TRBD1,CAWRRQGFNTEAFF,TGTGCCTGGAGACGACAGGGGTTCAACACTGAAGCTTTCTTT
TRBJ2-5,TRBV30,.,TRBD2,CAWSAGTSGNQETQYF,TGTGCCTGGAGTGCGGGGACTAGCGGGAACCAAGAGACCCAGTACTTC
TRBJ1-6,TRBV10-3,.,TRBD1,CAISGGQAGNSPLHF,TGTGCCATCAGTGGCGGACAGGCGGGGAATTCACCCCTCCACTTT
TRBJ2-7,TRBV3-1/TRBV3-2,once,TRBD1,CASSQGAGGSYEQYF,TGTGCCAGCAGCCAAGGAGCAGGGGGCTCCTACGAGCAGTACTTC
TRBJ1-2,TRBV6-5,once,TRBD1,CASSGGTGTYYGYTF,TGTGCCAGCAGCGGGGGGACAGGGACGTACTATGGCTACACCTTC
TRBJ2-5,TRBV7-2,.,.,CASSLAGGQETQYF,TGTGCCAGCAGCTTAGCGGGGGGACAAGAGACCCAGTACTTC
TRBJ2-5,TRBV2,.,.,CASRRETQYF,TGTGCCAGCAGGAGGGAGACCCAGTACTTC